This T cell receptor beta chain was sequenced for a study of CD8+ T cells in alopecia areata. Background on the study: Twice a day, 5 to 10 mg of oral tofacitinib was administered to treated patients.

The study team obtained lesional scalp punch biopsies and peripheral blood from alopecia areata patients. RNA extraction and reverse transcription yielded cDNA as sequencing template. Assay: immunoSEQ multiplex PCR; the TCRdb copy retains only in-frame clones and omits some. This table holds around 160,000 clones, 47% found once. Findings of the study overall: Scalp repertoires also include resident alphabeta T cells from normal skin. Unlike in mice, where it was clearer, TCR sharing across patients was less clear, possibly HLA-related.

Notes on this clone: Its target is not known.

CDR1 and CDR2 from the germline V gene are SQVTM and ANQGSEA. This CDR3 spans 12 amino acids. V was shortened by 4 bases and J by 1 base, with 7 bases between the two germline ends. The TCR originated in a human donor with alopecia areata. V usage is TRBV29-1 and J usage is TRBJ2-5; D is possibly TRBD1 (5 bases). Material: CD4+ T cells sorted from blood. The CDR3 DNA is TGCAGCGTTGGCAGGGCCCAAGAGACCCAGTACTTC. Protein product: CSVGRAQETQYF.